Listed below are T cell receptor beta chains from one sample, sequenced in a study of blood T cell repertoires in COVID-19. Assay used: immunoSEQ multiplex PCR; TCRdb lists only in-frame clones, some missing. The table lists over 70,000 clones, around 80% of them singletons. Sequences were obtained from peripheral blood. These receptors were obtained from a man aged 65 to 85 who had recovered from COVID-19. Both conserved end residues are part of each CDR3. A D gene is named only where the DNA matches it firmly. The size of a clone is reported for some rows only, either as once, few or many, or as a class for expanded clones.

.	TRBJ2-7	TRBD1	TRBV6-2/TRBV6-3	CASSILRTGIEQYF	TGTGCCAGCAGTATCCTCCGGACAGGGATCGAGCAGTACTTC
.	TRBJ1-2	.	TRBV27	CASSLYGTNTNYGYTF	TGTGCCAGCAGTTTATATGGGACAAATACTAACTATGGCTACACCTTC
.	TRBJ2-5	.	TRBV2	CASSEIRGEQETQYF	TGTGCCAGCAGTGAAATCAGGGGAGAACAAGAGACCCAGTACTTC
once	TRBJ2-1	.	TRBV7-2	CASTFETWGRNEQFF	TGTGCCAGCACCTTCGAAACGTGGGGGAGGAATGAGCAGTTCTTC
few	TRBJ1-1	.	TRBV18	CASSPQPAQNTEAFF	TGTGCCAGCTCACCACAGCCCGCTCAGAACACTGAAGCTTTCTTT
.	TRBJ1-4	.	TRBV19	CASSGGRKPATNEKLFF	TGTGCCAGTAGTGGTGGCAGAAAACCTGCAACTAATGAAAAACTGTTTTTT
.	TRBJ2-3	TRBD2	TRBV9	CASSVGLAGGTDTQYF	TGTGCCAGCAGCGTAGGGTTAGCGGGGGGCACAGATACGCAGTATTTT
.	TRBJ2-7	TRBD1	TRBV29-1	CSVWTGDYEQYF	TGCAGCGTTTGGACAGGGGACTACGAGCAGTACTTC
.	TRBJ2-1	TRBD1	TRBV6-6	CASRTGGAGGDEQFF	TGTGCCAGCAGAACAGGGGGCGCTGGAGGTGATGAGCAGTTCTTC
few	TRBJ1-3	.	TRBV10-3	CAISESYYSGNTIYF	TGTGCCATCAGTGAGTCCTACTATTCTGGAAACACCATATATTTT
.	TRBJ1-2	TRBD1	TRBV30	CACEEGAHNYGYTF	TGTGCCTGCGAAGAGGGGGCCCATAACTATGGCTACACCTTC
.	TRBJ1-2	.	TRBV6-4	CASTRTGNYGYTF	TGTGCCAGCACCCGAACAGGGAACTATGGCTACACCTTC
few	TRBJ1-6	.	TRBV12-3/TRBV12-4	CASSLARGSPLHF	TGTGCCAGCAGTTTAGCGCGGGGTTCACCCCTCCACTTT
.	TRBJ2-3	TRBD1	TRBV19	CASSIRTGIVSDTQYF	TGTGCCAGTAGTATACGGACAGGGATAGTTTCAGATACGCAGTATTTT
many	TRBJ1-1	.	TRBV7-3	CASSLSGTTEAFF	TGTGCCAGCAGCTTAAGTGGCACCACTGAAGCTTTCTTT
.	TRBJ2-2	.	TRBV24-1	CATSEDSPTGELFF	TGTGCCACCAGTGAGGACAGCCCCACCGGGGAGCTGTTTTTT
.	TRBJ2-7	TRBD2	TRBV18	CASSGGTSGNTRQYF	TGTGCCAGCTCAGGGGGGACTAGCGGGAATACGAGGCAGTACTTC
once	TRBJ1-1	.	TRBV4-3	CASSLHPGLMNTEAFF	TGCGCCAGCAGCCTCCACCCGGGACTAATGAACACTGAAGCTTTCTTT
.	TRBJ2-2	.	TRBV6-6	CASCPGVTGELFF	TGTGCCAGCTGCCCAGGGGTCACCGGGGAGCTGTTTTTT
once	TRBJ2-1	TRBD2	TRBV5-1	CASRLSGGVSSYNEQFF	TGCGCCAGCAGATTGAGCGGGGGAGTTAGCTCCTACAATGAGCAGTTCTTC
.	TRBJ2-3	TRBD1	TRBV5-1	CASSPGQGHTDTQYF	TGCGCCAGCAGCCCGGGACAGGGACACACAGATACGCAGTATTTT
once	TRBJ2-1	TRBD2	TRBV3-1/TRBV3-2	CASSLPLAGESNEQFF	TGTGCCAGCAGCCTTCCTCTAGCGGGAGAGAGCAATGAGCAGTTCTTC